This TCR beta chain was identified in a study of blood T cells in healthy people across ages. Primed by a sample-barcoded 5' primer and a J-beta primer mix, a second PCR proceeded for about 6 to 12 cycles. TCRdb re-called the 5' RACE reads with MiXCR, one entry per CDR3 protein. Here the sample spans about 930,000 distinct CDR3 sequences, 29% being singletons. The germline CDR1 and CDR2 sequences are SSHAT and FNYEAQ (reference sequence). This CDR3 comprises 14 residues. Collection of about 9.4 milliliters of peripheral blood was performed for each donor. About this clonotype: At one end the junction does not follow the germline gene, possibly because of a read error.

These data also featured in a second study, about T cells of mothers and their children. From that paper: Second-round PCR products received sample barcodes and 2-4 random nucleotides from the M1S primer. Overlap ran slightly, non-significantly higher for related than unrelated mother-child pairs.

Sequenced: blood. This chain joins TRBV7-7 and TRBJ2-1; TRBD1 agrees at 7 bases. This receptor was taken from a woman between 35 and 50 years old in good health. CDR3 in DNA: TGTGCTAGCAGCCGTACAGGGGCCTACGGTGAGCAGTTCTTC. This sequence encodes CASSRTGAYGEQFF. Full variable domain (missing parts from reference TRBV7-7 and TRBJ2-1): GAGVSQSPRYKVTKRGQDVTLRCDPISSHATLYWYQQALGQGPEFLTYFNYEAQPDKSGLPSDRFSAERPEGSISTLTIQRTEQRDSAMYRCASSRTGAYGEQFFGPGTRLTVL.